Listed here are 26 T cell receptor beta chains from one sample, sequenced in a study of graft-versus-host responses after intestinal transplantation. These TCRs are of unknown antigen specificity. Data came from immunoSEQ multiplex PCR; TCRdb stores just in-frame clones and leaves some out. Of about 120,000 clones listed, over 80% are singletons. The specimen comprised unstimulated CD4+ T cells sorted from spleen or lymph node cells, sampled before intestinal transplant. The receptors here all came from a human donor who received an intestinal transplant.

This clone occurred once. V is TRBV29-1 and J is TRBJ2-3; 12 bases fit TRBD2. The CDR3 runs 16 residues. V lost 4 bases to trimming and J lost 4 bases; unmatched junction nucleotides: 9. CDR1 is SQVTM and CDR2 is ANQGSEA in the germline V gene. The CDR3 region is CSVVYWTSGISDTQYF. In DNA form, the CDR3 reads TGCAGCGTTGTATACTGGACTAGCGGGATATCAGATACGCAGTATTTT.

This chain uses TRBV30 with TRBJ2-1, with a weak D call TRBD2 (7 bases). The CDR3 consists of 14 residues. The V gene lost 3 bases and the J gene lost 10 bases, with 19 bases spanning the gap. CDR1 and CDR2 from the germline V gene are GTSNPN and SVGIG (reference sequence). The CDR3 loop is CAWRRAGALMEQFF. CDR3 nucleotide sequence: TGTGCCTGGAGGAGGGCGGGGGCCCTTATGGAGCAGTTCTTC.

The chain employs TRBV19 and TRBJ1-5, with D uncertain. CDR1 and CDR2 (germline): LNHDA, SQIVND (reference sequence). Trimming removed 7 bases at V and 4 bases at J, with 14 bases between. The CDR3 covers 14 residues. In DNA, the CDR3 is TGTGCCAGTACCTACCAGTGGGGTAATCAGCCCCAGCATTTT. Translation: CASTYQWGNQPQHF.

The chain joins TRBV6-6 to TRBJ2-5; 7 positions match TRBD2. The CDR3 covers 15 residues. V trimming: 2 bases; J trimming: 2 bases; junction bases outside the gene matches: 5. Per the germline V gene, CDR1 is MNHNY and CDR2 is SVGAGI (reference sequence). The DNA of the CDR3 is TGTGCCAGCAGTTACGAACTAGCGATTCAAGAGACCCAGTACTTC. It translates to CASSYELAIQETQYF.

V usage is TRBV7-8 and J usage is TRBJ2-1, with TRBD2 matching 13 bases. The CDR3 loop spans 14 amino acids. Germline V gene data show CDR1 as SGHVS and CDR2 as FQNEAQ. Unmatched junction bases numbered 0, after V lost 1 base and J lost 9 bases. The chain's CDR3 is CASSLGLAGGEQFF. Here the CDR3 DNA reads TGTGCCAGCAGCTTAGGACTAGCGGGAGGTGAGCAGTTCTTC.

This chain connects TRBV7-9 to TRBJ2-6, with D unclear. The germline CDR1 and CDR2 sequences are SEHNR and FQNEAQ (reference sequence). V lost 1 base, J lost 4 bases, and 20 bases lay in between. This CDR3 spans 19 amino acids. The CDR3: CASSLVSWVRLRGANVLTF. CDR3 sequence (DNA): TGTGCCAGCAGCTTAGTGAGCTGGGTAAGGCTGCGAGGGGCCAACGTCCTGACTTTC.

V is TRBV14 and J is TRBJ2-1; D gene ambiguous. V gave up 1 base and J gave up 7 bases, with 5 bases separating them. Germline CDR1 reads SGHDN; CDR2 reads FVKESK. The CDR3 totals 12 residues. The CDR3, as DNA: TGTGCCAGCAGCCAAGCATCGAATGAGCAGTTCTTC. Protein product: CASSQASNEQFF.

This chain links TRBV5-1 with TRBJ1-1; D ambiguous. Germline CDR1 SGHRS, CDR2 YFSETQ. With 0 bases removed from V and 10 bases from J, the gap between germline ends came to 13 bases. The length of the CDR3 is 13 residues. The CDR3 nucleotides are TGCGCCAGCAGCTTGGAAGGCGGGTTGGCAGCTTTCTTT. As protein: CASSLEGGLAAFF.

The genes are TRBV7-9 and TRBJ2-5; the D is unclear. The germline V gene encodes CDR1 SEHNR and CDR2 FQNEAQ (reference sequence). The CDR3 has 14 residues. V was pared by 4 bases and J by 3 bases, with 12 bases between. CDR3 in amino acids: CASSSQGFEETQYF. The CDR3 coding sequence is TGTGCCAGCAGCTCCCAAGGGTTTGAAGAGACCCAGTACTTC.

The CDR3 reads CASSEDGHGFF. The CDR3 bases are TGTGCCAGCAGTGAAGATGGTCACGGGTTTTTT. The rearrangement links TRBV6-1 to TRBJ1-4; no clear D gene. CDR1 and CDR2 (germline): MNHNS, SASEGT. The V end was cut by 1 base, the J end by 16 bases, with 10 bases between. The CDR3 totals 11 residues.

The chain carries TRBV6-5 and TRBJ1-2; no firm D call. Trimming cost V 2 bases and J 8 bases, with 15 bases left between them. Germline-derived CDR1 and CDR2 are MNHEY and SVGAGI. CDR3 length equals 14 residues. The CDR3 protein is CASSYDGRPRGYTF. The CDR3 DNA reads as TGTGCCAGCAGTTACGACGGTCGCCCGAGAGGCTACACCTTC.

The CDR3 sequence is CASSWGENTGELFF. In DNA form, the CDR3 reads TGCGCCAGCAGCTGGGGCGAAAACACCGGGGAGCTGTTTTTT. The chain employs TRBV5-1 and TRBJ2-2; D may be TRBD1 (5 bases). Germline V gene data show CDR1 as SGHRS and CDR2 as YFSETQ. With 3 bases removed from V and 2 bases from J, the gap between germline ends came to 8 bases. CDR3 length: 14 residues.

This clone was seen once. This sequence joins TRBV4-2 and TRBJ1-1, with D uncertain. The V gene's germline CDR1 is LGHNA and CDR2 YNFKEQ. The V and J ends lost 4 bases and 1 base respectively, with 10 bases between them. This CDR3 region has 14 residues. CDR3 sequence: CASSRASGNTEAFF. The DNA for the CDR3 is TGTGCCAGCAGCCGAGCTTCCGGGAACACTGAAGCTTTCTTT.

The chain links TRBV5-1 to TRBJ2-1, with D perhaps TRBD1 (5 bases). Trimming pared 4 bases from V and 7 bases from J, leaving 18 bases between. The CDR3 has 15 amino acids. Per the germline V gene, CDR1 is SGHRS and CDR2 is YFSETQ. For the CDR3, the DNA is TGCGCCAGCAGCCCGCTACAGGAGTTGAGGAATGAGCAGTTCTTC. Translating it yields CASSPLQELRNEQFF. The full variable domain, completed using reference TRBV5-1 and TRBJ2-1, is KAGVTQTPRYLIKTRGQQVTLSCSPISGHRSVSWYQQTPGQGLQFLFEYFSETQRNKGNFPGRFSGRQFSNSRSEMNVSTLELGDSALYLCASSPLQELRNEQFFGPGTRLTVL.

The chain combines TRBV6-6 with TRBJ2-7, with 9 bases lining up with TRBD2. The length of the CDR3 is 12 residues. Germline CDR1 MNHNY, CDR2 SVGAGI (reference sequence). V shed 6 bases and J 3 bases; nucleotides not matched to a gene: 0. This chain's CDR3 is CASRTSGYEQYF. CDR3 nucleotides: TGTGCCAGCAGGACTAGCGGCTACGAGCAGTACTTC.

CDR3 nucleotide sequence: TGTGCCAGCATTGACAGGGGTAGGCCCCAGCATTTT. Protein: CASIDRGRPQHF. This rearrangement joins TRBV28 to TRBJ1-5, with 8 bases identical to TRBD1. The trim removed 7 bases at V and 9 bases at J, leaving 5 bases unmatched. Germline CDR1 reads MDHEN; CDR2 reads SYDVKM. The CDR3 extends over 12 amino acids.

This clone occurred once. This chain joins TRBV5-1 and TRBJ2-1; 9 bases align to TRBD2. Germline-derived CDR1 and CDR2 are SGHRS and YFSETQ. Losses at the gene ends were 7 bases for V and 7 bases for J; bases not matched to a gene: 15. This CDR3 is built from 16 residues. Here the CDR3 DNA reads TGCGCCAGCCGCCCCCGAGGGCTAGCGGGACTAAATGAGCAGTTCTTC. Translation gives CASRPRGLAGLNEQFF. The full variable domain, with the rest looked up from reference TRBV5-1 and TRBJ2-1, is KAGVTQTPRYLIKTRGQQVTLSCSPISGHRSVSWYQQTPGQGLQFLFEYFSETQRNKGNFPGRFSGRQFSNSRSEMNVSTLELGDSALYLCASRPRGLAGLNEQFFGPGTRLTVL.

The CDR3 DNA sequence: TGTGCCAGCAGCGTAGTTGGTAGTAACACAGATACGCAGTATTTT. Translation: CASSVVGSNTDTQYF. This chain uses TRBV9 with TRBJ2-3; D remains unclear. The CDR3 totals 15 residues. Trimming left V 0 bases short and J 2 bases short, with 10 bases between. The germline V gene encodes CDR1 SGDLS and CDR2 YYNGEE.

The J gene is TRBJ2-7, the V gene TRBV25-1, with unresolved D. V was trimmed by 9 bases and J by 6 bases, leaving 9 bases between them. The CDR3 is 10 residues long. The germline gives CDR1 MGHDK, CDR2 SYGVNS. CDR3 sequence: CASGRSEQYF. CDR3 nucleotides: TGTGCCAGTGGAAGATCCGAGCAGTACTTC.

The V and J genes are TRBV7-9 and TRBJ2-7; 13 nucleotides align to TRBD2. With V trimmed by 5 bases and J by 1 base, 8 bases remained unmatched. This CDR3 contains 17 residues. CDR1 and CDR2 from the germline V gene are SEHNR and FQNEAQ (reference sequence). The DNA for the CDR3 is TGTGCCAGCAGCAGAGAACGGACTAGCGGGAGTTCCTACGAGCAGTACTTC. The encoded protein is CASSRERTSGSSYEQYF. The full variable domain, with the rest looked up from reference TRBV7-9 and TRBJ2-7, is DTGVSQNPRHKITKRGQNVTFRCDPISEHNRLYWYRQTLGQGPEFLTYFQNEAQLEKSRLLSDRFSAERPKGSFSTLEIQRTEQGDSAMYLCASSRERTSGSSYEQYFGPGTRLTVT.

V is TRBV18 and J is TRBJ2-3; tentative D call: TRBD2 (5 bases). The V end was cut by 1 base, the J end by 0 bases, with 14 bases between. Germline lookup yields CDR1 KGHSH and CDR2 LQKENI. The length of the CDR3 is 17 residues. CDR3 sequence reads: CASSPREAVSSTDTQYF. The CDR3 nucleotides read TGTGCCAGCTCACCACGGGAAGCGGTCTCTAGCACAGATACGCAGTATTTT.

The chain employs TRBV21-1 and TRBJ2-7; TRBD1 is taken as the D call from the table, unchecked against the DNA. TRBV21-1 is shown as a pseudogene. The CDR3 is 16 residues long. As DNA, the CDR3 is TGTGCCAGCAGCATCCGTTGTGATGGACAGGGGTACGAGCAGTACTTC. Its translation is CASSIRCDGQGYEQYF.

A single count supports this clone. One end of the junction varies from germline; a read error may be responsible. V is TRBV7-6 and J is TRBJ2-2, with a tentative D call TRBD2 (7 bases). There are 15 residues in the CDR3. The germline gives CDR1 SGHVS, CDR2 FNYEAQ. CDR3 residues: CTSGKPTGGAGELFF. DNA for the CDR3: TGTACCAGTGGCAAGCCCACGGGGGGCGCCGGGGAGCTGTTTTTT.

The chain has TRBV5-4 and TRBJ2-3, with 7 bases that match TRBD2. CDR3 length equals 17 residues. Germline values: CDR1 SGHNT, CDR2 YYREEE (reference sequence). The J segment lost 2 bases and the V segment lost 4 bases, leaving 13 bases of the junction unmatched. The CDR3 DNA follows: TGTGCCAGCAGCCCGGGGACTACCTCTTCTATCACAGATACGCAGTATTTT. Translated: CASSPGTTSSITDTQYF.

This clone was observed once. The chain carries TRBV6-5 and TRBJ2-1; TRBD2 matches at 7 bases. Germline loops: CDR1 MNHEY, CDR2 SVGAGI. V dropped 5 bases and J dropped 14; count of bases not matched to a gene: 15. The CDR3 spans 14 residues. The DNA for the CDR3 is TGTGCCAGCAGTGTATCGGGGGGAGGGCTCTTTGAGTTCTTC. Translation: CASSVSGGGLFEFF.

V gene TRBV9 combines with J gene TRBJ2-5; D is ambiguous. V dropped 3 bases and J dropped 1 base, with 7 bases sitting between them. The CDR3 is made up of 13 amino acids. Germline loops: CDR1 SGDLS, CDR2 YYNGEE. CDR3 nucleotides: TGTGCCAGCAGCGGAAGCTTCCAAGAGACCCAGTACTTC. Its protein product is CASSGSFQETQYF.